One sample yielded the 18 T cell receptor beta chains listed below, sequenced in a study of regulatory T cells in long-lasting Graves disease. The authors built TCR beta libraries using iRepertoire HTBI primers and Arm-PCR of CDR3 regions. Via MiXCR, TCRdb re-called the multiplex PCR reads, giving one row per CDR3 protein. Of a few hundred thousand distinct CDR3 sequences detected, about 10% appear once; the ten largest clones hold approximately 20%. The time point is: newly diagnosed GD, antithyroid drugs for less than 3 months. Making the TCR library involved RNA that had been extracted from PBMCs. This sample was shared with a second study, whose subject was T cells in Graves' hyperthyroidism and ophthalmopathy.

The specimen was peripheral blood mononuclear cells (PBMCs), collected at new diagnosis, from a patient treated with antithyroid drugs. The receptors were gathered from a young woman with Graves disease.

This clonotype was counted many times. The rearrangement uses TRBV27 and TRBJ1-5; 9 bases fit TRBD1. CDR1 and CDR2 (germline): MNHEY, SMNVEV (reference sequence). CDR3 length: 16 residues. J was trimmed by 4 bases and V by 3 bases; bases with no gene match: 7. The CDR3 sequence is CASSLGTGRGNQPQHF. DNA of the CDR3: TGTGCCAGCAGTTTGGGGACAGGGCGCGGTAATCAGCCCCAGCATTTT.

This chain uses TRBV5-1 with TRBJ2-1; D is unresolved. V lost 1 base and J 8 bases, leaving 13 bases between the germline ends. CDR1 and CDR2 from the germline V gene are SGHRS and YFSETQ. The CDR3 is 14 amino acids. CDR3 protein: CASSLPRASDEQFF. The CDR3 bases are TGCGCCAGCAGCTTGCCGCGCGCGTCGGATGAGCAGTTCTTC.

This clonotype was recorded many times. V gene TRBV27 combines with J gene TRBJ2-2; D is unclear. This CDR3 contains 13 residues. Trimming took 8 bases from V and 1 from J, leaving 8 bases between them. Germline CDR1 MNHEY, CDR2 SMNVEV (reference sequence). The CDR3 loop reads CASSDQNTGELFF. As DNA, the CDR3 is TGTGCCAGCTCGGACCAGAACACCGGGGAGCTGTTTTTT.

This chain links TRBV20-1 with TRBJ2-1; possibly TRBD2 for D (6 bases). The V end lost 4 bases, the J end lost 2 bases, and 15 bases lay between the germline ends. CDR3 size: 15 residues. Per germline, CDR1 DFQATT and CDR2 SNEGSKA (reference sequence). CDR3 in DNA: TGCAGTGCTACCCCGGGACTGGGTCCCTACAATGAGCAGTTCTTC. It codes for CSATPGLGPYNEQFF.

Concerning this clonotype: A much more abundant neighbour one base away suggests this may be a read error. J is TRBJ1-1 and V is TRBV18; no firm D call. Trimming took off 4 bases at V and 1 base at J, with 10 bases between the two ends. The length of the CDR3 is 14 residues. CDR1 KGHSH and CDR2 LQKENI come from the germline V gene. As DNA, the CDR3 is TGTGCCAGCTCACACCGGGCCTCGAACACTGAAGCTTTCTTT. Its protein is CASSHRASNTEAFF.

The rearrangement uses TRBV13 and TRBJ1-1; D gene ambiguous. Trimming pared 5 bases from V and 1 base from J, leaving 8 bases between. Germline V gene sequence: CDR1 PRHDT, CDR2 FYEKMQ (reference sequence). CDR3 length: 13 residues. Written as DNA, the CDR3 is TGTGCCAGCAGCGCCCAGCCGAACACTGAAGCTTTCTTT. This encodes CASSAQPNTEAFF. The full variable domain, with the rest looked up from reference TRBV13 and TRBJ1-1, is AAGVIQSPRHLIKEKRETATLKCYPIPRHDTVYWYQQGPGQDPQFLISFYEKMQSDKGSIPDRFSAQQFSDYHSELNMSSLELGDSALYFCASSAQPNTEAFFGQGTRLTVV.

This chain uses TRBV9 with TRBJ2-1, with 10 bases identical to TRBD2. CDR3 length: 13 residues. Germline CDR1 SGDLS, CDR2 YYNGEE. J gave up 6 bases and V 6 bases, and 3 bases lay outside the gene matches. CDR3 sequence: CASTERGGNEQFF. DNA of the CDR3: TGTGCCAGCACGGAGCGGGGGGGCAATGAGCAGTTCTTC. The complete variable domain, with remaining parts taken from reference TRBV9 and TRBJ2-1, reads DSGVTQTPKHLITATGQRVTLRCSPRSGDLSVYWYQQSLDQGLQFLIQYYNGEERAKGNILERFSAQQFPDLHSELNLSSLELGDSALYFCASTERGGNEQFFGPGTRLTVL.

This clonotype was recorded many times. The chain recombines TRBV7-2 with TRBJ2-5; D is ambiguous. With 5 bases removed from V and 1 base from J, the gap between germline ends came to 20 bases. CDR1 is SGHTA, CDR2 FQGNSA, per germline. This CDR3 has 17 amino acids. The CDR3, as DNA: TGTGCCAGCAGCCCCCCCTCAGCTTCTAGGTTCCAAGAGACCCAGTACTTC. Protein product: CASSPPSASRFQETQYF.

This clonotype showed up many times. The V call is TRBV3-1, the J call TRBJ1-1; TRBD1 matches 11 bases. The CDR3 runs 18 residues. After removal of 6 bases from V and 1 base from J, the junction contained 13 bases not matched to a gene. Germline CDR1 is LGHDT and CDR2 is YNNKEL (reference sequence). The CDR3 DNA reads as TGTGCCAGCAGTCCCCAACGGACAGGGGGCAGGAGGAACACTGAAGCTTTCTTT. Its protein is CASSPQRTGGRRNTEAFF.

This clonotype was seen only a few times. The chain recombines TRBV6-2 or TRBV6-3 with TRBJ2-3, with D perhaps TRBD2 (5 bases). Trimming removed 0 bases at V and 8 bases at J, with 12 bases between. Germline CDR1 and CDR2: MNHEY and SVGEGT. This CDR3 contains 14 residues. This CDR3 reads CASSYSVLVRTQYF. In nucleotides, the CDR3 is TGTGCCAGCAGTTACTCTGTACTAGTGCGTACGCAGTATTTT.

In this sample, this clonotype turned up many times. The chain has TRBV12-3 or TRBV12-4 and TRBJ2-1; TRBD2 aligns across 14 bases. V trimming: 5 bases; J trimming: 8 bases; junction bases outside the gene matches: 2. CDR3 length equals 14 residues. CDR3 region: CASSPGLAGDEQFF. For the CDR3, the DNA is TGTGCCAGCAGTCCGGGACTAGCGGGGGATGAGCAGTTCTTC.

This clonotype has ten or more counts. The CDR3 sequence is CASSLGLKETQYF. The CDR3 region has the DNA TGCGCCAGCAGCTTGGGTCTAAAAGAGACCCAGTACTTC. The chain couples TRBV5-1 to TRBJ2-5; no clear D. This CDR3 region has 13 residues. Trimming removed 0 bases from V and 3 bases from J, with 6 bases in between. Looked up from germline, CDR1 is SGHRS and CDR2 is YFSETQ.

This clonotype was counted a few times. A far larger clone is one nucleotide away, so this likely arose from a read error. The chain links TRBV3-1 to TRBJ2-3, with 7 bases that match TRBD2. With the DNA end fitting TRBJ2-1 better, the J assignment may be wrong. The CDR3 extends over 14 amino acids. CDR1 and CDR2 (germline): LGHDT, YNNKEL (reference sequence). The CDR3 nucleotides read TGTGCCAGCAGCCCTGCCCTAGCGGCAGTAAAGCAGTTCTTC. The encoded protein is CASSPALAAVKQFF.

This clonotype was observed at least ten times. V usage is TRBV6-2 or TRBV6-3 and J usage is TRBJ2-7; the D gene is possibly TRBD2 (6 bases). Germline V gene data show CDR1 as MNHEY and CDR2 as SVGEGT. The germline V and J ends were trimmed by 2 bases and 2 bases, with 13 bases remaining between them. This CDR3 spans 15 amino acids. CDR3 protein: CASSYRPSETYEQYF. CDR3 bases: TGTGCCAGCAGTTACAGGCCTAGCGAGACCTACGAGCAGTACTTC.

This clonotype has at least ten counts. At one end, the junction sequence differs from germline, possibly due to a read error. V and J are TRBV11-2 and TRBJ2-3; D might be TRBD1 (5 bases). The assigned J gene may be wrong: the sequence end matches TRBJ1-1 better. The CDR3 is 16 residues long. Per the germline V gene, CDR1 is SGHAT and CDR2 is FQNNGV. The CDR3 DNA reads TGTGCCAGCAGCTTAGATGGGGCGTTCTGGGATACTGGAGCTTTCTTT. Translation gives CASSLDGAFWDTGAFF.

There are many counts of this clonotype. In DNA form, the CDR3 reads TGTGCCAGCAGTTACTTACCAAATGAGCAGTTCTTC. Translation: CASSYLPNEQFF. The chain recombines TRBV28 with TRBJ2-1; no reliable D call. V was pared by 4 bases and J by 7 bases, with 8 bases between. Germline V gene lookup returns CDR1 MDHEN and CDR2 SYDVKM. The CDR3 is 12 residues long.

Ten or more counts support this clonotype. The V call is TRBV6-2 or TRBV6-3, the J call TRBJ1-5; D may be TRBD1 (6 bases). Between the trimmed V and J ends, which lost 6 bases and 0 bases, there was a span of 12 bases. Germline V CDR1 and CDR2: MNHEY, SVGEGT. The CDR3 covers 15 residues. DNA for the CDR3: TGTGCCAGCAGCCCGACAGGATCTAGCAATCAGCCCCAGCATTTT. Its protein product is CASSPTGSSNQPQHF.

There are a few counts of this clonotype. The rearrangement joins TRBV4-3 to TRBJ1-2, with TRBD1 identical over 8 bases. The germline CDR1 and CDR2 sequences are LGHNA and YSLEER. Trimming took 2 bases from V and 3 from J; bases not matched to a gene: 8. The CDR3 covers 16 residues. The CDR3, as DNA: TGCGCCAGCAGCCAAACGGACAGGGAAATTCACTATGGCTACACCTTC. It codes for CASSQTDREIHYGYTF.